These 8 T cell receptor beta chains share one sample of origin, sequenced in a study of blood T cell dynamics during melanoma immunotherapy. Stated time point: week 3, after first cycle of checkpoint inhibitor. Using immunoSEQ multiplex PCR, the repertoire was profiled, and TCRdb retains in-frame clones only, with some absent. The data contain more than 14,000 clones, about 83% of them seen just once; the ten biggest clones take up approximately 8%. Sequenced material: blood, taken from a patient treated with checkpoint blockade. The receptors shown here come from a human donor with melanoma.

In its sample, this clone was seen a few times. The chain combines TRBV30 with TRBJ1-1; D is uncertain. V lost 5 bases to trimming and J lost 4 bases, with 8 bases between them. The CDR3 is 11 residues long. Germline CDR1 reads GTSNPN; CDR2 reads SVGIG (reference sequence). CDR3 loop: CAWQGSTEAFF. Written as DNA, the CDR3 is TGTGCCTGGCAAGGTAGCACTGAAGCTTTCTTT.

The chain recombines TRBV15 with TRBJ1-1, with 12 bases fitting TRBD1. The trim removed 0 bases at V and 3 bases at J, leaving 5 bases unmatched. This CDR3 spans 17 amino acids. Germline CDR1 is LNHNV and CDR2 is YYDKDF (reference sequence). The chain's CDR3 is CATSRDRDRGPHTEAFF. In nucleotides, the CDR3 is TGTGCCACCAGCAGAGACCGGGACAGGGGGCCTCACACTGAAGCTTTCTTT.

The rearrangement uses TRBV2 and TRBJ1-3, with TRBD1 identical over 11 bases. Germline loops: CDR1 SNHLY, CDR2 FYNNEI. The CDR3 consists of 14 residues. V dropped 8 bases and J dropped 2; count of bases not matched to a gene: 2. The CDR3 sequence: CASGGQGAGNTIYF. CDR3 nucleotides: TGTGCCAGCGGGGGACAGGGGGCTGGAAACACCATATATTTT.

The chain uses TRBV7-9 and TRBJ2-6; TRBD1 or TRBD2 may be the D gene (5 bases each). Deletions cut 8 bases from V and 0 bases from J, with 17 bases between. CDR1 and CDR2 from the germline V gene are SEHNR and FQNEAQ (reference sequence). The CDR3 sequence is 17 residues long. The CDR3, as DNA: TGTGCCAGCCAACCCGGGGCAGGGAGCTCTGGGGCCAACGTCCTGACTTTC. Its translation: CASQPGAGSSGANVLTF. Complete variable domain (other parts from reference TRBV7-9 and TRBJ2-6): DTGVSQNPRHKITKRGQNVTFRCDPISEHNRLYWYRQTLGQGPEFLTYFQNEAQLEKSRLLSDRFSAERPKGSFSTLEIQRTEQGDSAMYLCASQPGAGSSGANVLTFGAGSRLTVL.

V and J are TRBV7-8 and TRBJ2-3, with TRBD2 as a possible D gene (5 bases). Trimming pared 10 bases from V and 3 bases from J, leaving 17 bases between. The germline V gene has CDR1 SGHVS and CDR2 FQNEAQ. The CDR3 is 14 amino acids. CDR3 residues: CATQDPRGTDTQYF. In DNA form, the CDR3 reads TGTGCCACCCAAGACCCACGGGGAACAGATACGCAGTATTTT.

The chain recombines TRBV19 with TRBJ2-3; D gene unclear. The CDR3 is 14 amino acids. The V end was cut by 1 base, the J end by 2 bases, with 7 bases between. Germline V gene data show CDR1 as LNHDA and CDR2 as SQIVND (reference sequence). The CDR3 region is CASSIGVTTDTQYF. In DNA form, the CDR3 reads TGTGCCAGTAGTATAGGGGTCACCACAGATACGCAGTATTTT.

The V and J genes are TRBV18 and TRBJ2-1, with D perhaps matching TRBD2 (6 bases). The CDR3 contains 18 residues. Germline V gene lookup returns CDR1 KGHSH and CDR2 LQKENI. The ends were cut back, 3 bases at V and 9 bases at J, with 27 bases in the middle. This CDR3 is CASSPLSPSGVDGGEQFF. The DNA of the CDR3 is TGTGCCAGCTCACCGCTCTCCCCCTCGGGAGTGGACGGGGGTGAGCAGTTCTTC.

The chain carries TRBV9 and TRBJ1-2; 11 bases map to TRBD1. V lost 4 bases and J lost 7; bases outside the gene matches: 9. The CDR3 is 15 residues long. CDR1 is SGDLS, CDR2 YYNGEE, per germline. CDR3 sequence reads: CASSPAWTGGGGYTF. The CDR3 DNA follows: TGTGCCAGCAGCCCAGCCTGGACAGGGGGCGGTGGCTACACCTTC. The full variable domain, with the rest looked up from reference TRBV9 and TRBJ1-2, is DSGVTQTPKHLITATGQRVTLRCSPRSGDLSVYWYQQSLDQGLQFLIQYYNGEERAKGNILERFSAQQFPDLHSELNLSSLELGDSALYFCASSPAWTGGGGYTFGSGTRLTVV.